This paragraph covers one T cell receptor (beta chain) sequence. Its cognate antigen is unknown. The data were taken from a study of shared clonotypes between healthy human individuals. General study findings and limits: Richness estimates generally favored naive over memory subsets. Apart from blood, nothing was sampled; tissue repertoires likely differ. Clonotypes shared by all four donors outscored non-shared clonotypes in generation probability.

The repertoire was sequenced with immunoSEQ multiplex PCR; TCRdb's copy has only in-frame clones and lacks some. Of approximately 720,000 clones detected, around 72% appear once; the ten largest clones hold about 1.8%. The donor cohort consisted entirely of Caucasian adults residing in Nashville, Tennessee. What was sequenced was memory CD4+ T cells sorted from blood. Specified subset: CD45RA-negative fraction. This TCR was recovered from a woman aged 25 to 39 in good health.

The CDR3 spells CASSLGGGAKNYGYTF. The CDR3 nucleotides are TGTGCCAGCAGCTTAGGGGGAGGAGCGAAGAACTATGGCTACACCTTC. J is TRBJ1-2 and V is TRBV7-9; D not certain. The CDR3 extends over 16 amino acids. Germline V gene data show CDR1 as SEHNR and CDR2 as FQNEAQ (reference sequence). V was cut by 1 base and J by 2 bases, with 14 bases left in between.